The sample holds many counts of the clone carrying this T cell receptor (beta chain). This entry is derived from a study of human T cells and chemical hapten exposure. Time point defined: patch test 3, about 24 weeks after DPC sensitization. As for treatment: therapeutic diphenylcyclopropenone sensitization with weekly scalp DPC. Unfractionated whole blood was the source of the extracted total RNA. The study's library attached unique molecular identifiers to single cDNA molecules. TCRdb re-derived calls from the RACE reads in MiXCR, one entry per CDR3 protein. The table shows about 84,000 distinct CDR3 sequences, with 10% to 11% occurring only once. This CDR3 contains 13 residues. Germline V gene data show CDR1 as SGHKS and CDR2 as YYEKEE (reference sequence). Trimming pared 5 bases from V and 5 bases from J, leaving 13 bases between.

The sample consisted of whole blood, taken in connection with sensitization to the hapten diphenylcyclopropenone (DPC). The chain joins TRBV5-5 to TRBJ1-1; a weak D match, TRBD1 (5 bases). The clonotype originates from a woman between 45 and 65 years old with alopecia areata. Some clones in this sample may be carry-over from other donors' samples. The CDR3 spells CASSRQGSTEAFF. The DNA of the CDR3 is TGTGCCAGCAGTCGGCAGGGAAGTACTGAAGCTTTCTTT.